The 6 T cell receptor beta chains presented below share a single source sample, sequenced in a study of control samples from healthy donors and cancer patients. Sequenced by immunoSEQ multiplex PCR; TCRdb stores in-frame clones only, minus some. The sample records approximately 120,000 clones, 90% being singletons. The sequenced material came from blood. The origin of the receptors is a human donor in good health. The donor label of this sample is uncertain.

V is TRBV10-2 and J is TRBJ1-3; D might be TRBD1 (6 bases). This CDR3 has 13 residues. Trimming removed 3 bases from V and 7 bases from J, with 10 bases in between. CDR1 is WSHSY and CDR2 is SAAADI in the germline V gene. CDR3 DNA sequence: TGCGCCAGCAGTGATGGGACAAGGAACACCATATATTTT. This gives the protein CASSDGTRNTIYF.

V and J are TRBV12-5 and TRBJ2-2, with 13 bases aligning to TRBD2. Germline CDR1 reads LGHNT; CDR2 reads FRNRAP. There are 17 residues in the CDR3. The trim removed 1 base at V and 1 base at J, leaving 0 bases unmatched. The CDR3 region has the DNA TGTGCTAGTGGTTTGGGGACTAGCGGGGGGAACACCGGGGAGCTGTTTTTT. It yields the protein CASGLGTSGGNTGELFF.

The genes are TRBV24-1 and TRBJ1-4; D is unclear. This CDR3 is built from 14 residues. V lost 4 bases and J lost 5, with 10 bases in between. Germline V gene data show CDR1 as KGHDR and CDR2 as SFDVKD. The CDR3 nucleotides are TGTGCCACCAGTGAACCGGGAGGAAATGAAAAACTGTTTTTT. Its translation: CATSEPGGNEKLFF.

In DNA form, the CDR3 reads TGTGCCAGCAGCTCCACTGCAGATACGCAGTATTTT. This translates into CASSSTADTQYF. V and J are TRBV7-9 and TRBJ2-3; no definite D call. There are 12 residues in the CDR3. Trimming removed 4 bases from V and 4 bases from J, with 6 bases in between. Germline V gene data show CDR1 as SEHNR and CDR2 as FQNEAQ (reference sequence).

This clone was seen just once. V is TRBV5-6 and J is TRBJ1-6, with 8 positions matching TRBD1. The CDR3 is 14 amino acids. The germline V gene encodes CDR1 SGHDT and CDR2 YYEEEE. V lost 0 bases to trimming and J lost 9 bases; unmatched junction nucleotides: 2. The CDR3 spells CASSLARGLSPLHF. CDR3 nucleotide sequence: TGTGCCAGCAGCTTGGCCAGGGGGCTTTCACCCCTCCACTTT.

J is TRBJ2-7 and V is TRBV6-5; 7 bases align to TRBD1. The V segment lost 8 bases and the J segment 3 bases; nucleotides outside the gene matches: 7. The CDR3 sequence is 13 residues long. CDR1 is MNHEY, CDR2 SVGAGI, per germline. In DNA form, the CDR3 reads TGTGCCAGCCCCGGGACAGCCTACTACGAGCAGTACTTC. Translating it yields CASPGTAYYEQYF.